These T cell receptor beta chains were read from a single sample in a study of beta chain features in type 1 diabetes. Profiled with immunoSEQ multiplex PCR; TCRdb holds only in-frame clones, not every one. Of roughly 38,000 clones in the sample, 66% were seen once. The sample comprised Tregs from blood. Source of these receptors: a man aged 25-45 years with type 1 diabetes. Some clones in this sample may be carry-over from other donors' samples. Each CDR3 is given with its conserved first and last residue. Fields, in order: J gene, V gene, CDR3 protein.

J gene: TRBJ2-7; V gene: TRBV11-2; CDR3 protein: CASSLVVGYEQYF
J gene: TRBJ1-2; V gene: TRBV5-5; CDR3 protein: CASSSRLAASGGYTF
J gene: TRBJ2-1; V gene: TRBV5-4; CDR3 protein: CASSLQGQEWQFF
J gene: TRBJ2-5; V gene: TRBV7-9; CDR3 protein: CASSPGAYQYF
J gene: TRBJ1-5; V gene: TRBV7-2; CDR3 protein: CASSITGGPSNQPQHF
J gene: TRBJ2-2; V gene: TRBV5-1; CDR3 protein: CASSVGVFTGELFF
J gene: TRBJ2-7; V gene: TRBV11-2; CDR3 protein: CASSGRRNAEQYF
J gene: TRBJ2-2; V gene: TRBV19; CDR3 protein: CASRLQGTAGELFF
J gene: TRBJ2-3; V gene: TRBV10-3; CDR3 protein: CAISSEDTQYF
J gene: TRBJ1-5; V gene: TRBV19; CDR3 protein: CASRDRGKSNQPQHF
J gene: TRBJ2-7; V gene: TRBV30; CDR3 protein: CAWASITYEQYF
J gene: TRBJ2-3; V gene: TRBV5-1; CDR3 protein: CASSLDRAATDTQYF
J gene: TRBJ2-7; V gene: TRBV7-2; CDR3 protein: CASSSRLDSYEQYF
J gene: TRBJ2-7; V gene: TRBV30; CDR3 protein: CAWKMTGGYEQYF
J gene: TRBJ1-1; V gene: TRBV5-1; CDR3 protein: CASSLSTLNTEAFF
J gene: TRBJ1-4; V gene: TRBV6-6; CDR3 protein: CASSYRLNEKLFF